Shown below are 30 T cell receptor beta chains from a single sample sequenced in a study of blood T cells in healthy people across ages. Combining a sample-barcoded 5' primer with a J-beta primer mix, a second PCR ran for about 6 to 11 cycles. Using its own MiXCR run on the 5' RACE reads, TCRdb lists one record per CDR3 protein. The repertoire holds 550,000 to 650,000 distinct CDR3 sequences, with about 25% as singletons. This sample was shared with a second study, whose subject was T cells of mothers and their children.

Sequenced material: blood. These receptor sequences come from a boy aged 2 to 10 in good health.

CDR3 sequence reads: CASSPRTREETQYF. CDR3 coding DNA: TGCGCCAGCAGCCCCCGAACTAGAGAAGAGACCCAGTACTTC. This chain links TRBV5-1 with TRBJ2-5; possible D gene TRBD2, 5 bases. The CDR3 loop spans 14 amino acids. Trimming removed 4 bases from V and 3 bases from J, with 13 bases in between. In germline, CDR1 is SGHRS, CDR2 YFSETQ. The variable domain in full, with the rest retrieved from reference TRBV5-1 and TRBJ2-5, is KAGVTQTPRYLIKTRGQQVTLSCSPISGHRSVSWYQQTPGQGLQFLFEYFSETQRNKGNFPGRFSGRQFSNSRSEMNVSTLELGDSALYLCASSPRTREETQYFGPGTRLLVL.

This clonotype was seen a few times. CDR3 DNA sequence: TGTGCCAGCAGCTTAGGGGGTATAAAAGAGACCCAGTACTTC. Translation: CASSLGGIKETQYF. This sequence joins TRBV7-2 and TRBJ2-5; D call uncertain. V was clipped by 1 base and J by 3 bases, with 9 bases between them. The CDR3 runs 14 residues. Germline CDR1 is SGHTA and CDR2 is FQGNSA.

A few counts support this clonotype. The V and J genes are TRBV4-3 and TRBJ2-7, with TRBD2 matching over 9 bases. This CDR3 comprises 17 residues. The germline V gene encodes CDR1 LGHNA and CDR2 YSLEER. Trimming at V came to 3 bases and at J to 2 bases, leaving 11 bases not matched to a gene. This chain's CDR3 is CASSQQATSGPTYEQYF. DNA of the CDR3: TGCGCCAGCAGCCAGCAGGCTACTAGCGGGCCAACCTACGAGCAGTACTTC.

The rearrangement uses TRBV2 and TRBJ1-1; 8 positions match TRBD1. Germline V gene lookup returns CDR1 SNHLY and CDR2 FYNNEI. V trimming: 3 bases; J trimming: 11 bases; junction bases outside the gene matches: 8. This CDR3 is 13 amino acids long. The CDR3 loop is CASSDNQGAMAFF. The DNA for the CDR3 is TGTGCCAGCAGTGATAATCAGGGGGCGATGGCTTTCTTT.

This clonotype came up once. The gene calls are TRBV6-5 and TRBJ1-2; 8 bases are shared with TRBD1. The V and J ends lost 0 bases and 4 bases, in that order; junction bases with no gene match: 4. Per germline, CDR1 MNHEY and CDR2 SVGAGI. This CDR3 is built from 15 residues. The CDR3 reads CASSYSTGESYGYTF. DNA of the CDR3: TGTGCCAGCAGTTACTCGACAGGGGAAAGCTATGGCTACACCTTC.

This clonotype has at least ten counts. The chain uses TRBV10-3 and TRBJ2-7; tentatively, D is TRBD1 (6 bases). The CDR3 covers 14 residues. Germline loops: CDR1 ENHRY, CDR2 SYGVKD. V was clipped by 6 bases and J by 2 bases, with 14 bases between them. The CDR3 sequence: CAISNREPTYEQYF. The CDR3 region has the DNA TGTGCCATCAGCAACAGGGAGCCCACCTACGAGCAGTACTTC.

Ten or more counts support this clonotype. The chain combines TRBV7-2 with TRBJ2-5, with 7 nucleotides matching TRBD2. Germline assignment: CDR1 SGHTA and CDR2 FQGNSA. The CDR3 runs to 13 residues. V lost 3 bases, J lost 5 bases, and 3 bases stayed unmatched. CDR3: CASSFAGGETQYF. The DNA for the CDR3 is TGTGCCAGCAGCTTCGCCGGGGGGGAGACCCAGTACTTC. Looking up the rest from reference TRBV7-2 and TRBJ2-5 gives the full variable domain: GAGVSQSPSNKVTEKGKDVELRCDPISGHTALYWYRQSLGQGLEFLIYFQGNSAPDKSGLPSDRFSAERTGGSVSTLTIQRTQQEDSAVYLCASSFAGGETQYFGPGTRLLVL.

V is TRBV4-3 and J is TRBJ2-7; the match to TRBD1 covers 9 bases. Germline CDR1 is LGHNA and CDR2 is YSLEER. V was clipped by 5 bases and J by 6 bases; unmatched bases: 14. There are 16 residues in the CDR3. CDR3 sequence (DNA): TGCGCCAGCAGCTTAACGGGACAGGGACGCTGGTCCGAGCAGTACTTC. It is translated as CASSLTGQGRWSEQYF.

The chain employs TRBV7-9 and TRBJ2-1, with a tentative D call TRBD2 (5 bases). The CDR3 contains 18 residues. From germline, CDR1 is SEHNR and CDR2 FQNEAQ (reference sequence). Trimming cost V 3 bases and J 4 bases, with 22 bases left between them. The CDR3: CASSFVPSWVGAYNEQFF. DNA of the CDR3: TGTGCCAGCAGCTTCGTCCCTTCGTGGGTGGGAGCTTACAATGAGCAGTTCTTC.

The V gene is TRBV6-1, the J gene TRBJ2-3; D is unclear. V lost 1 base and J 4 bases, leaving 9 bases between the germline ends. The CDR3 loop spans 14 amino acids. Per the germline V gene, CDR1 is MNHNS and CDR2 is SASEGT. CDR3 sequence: CASSEVGSADTQYF. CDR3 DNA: TGTGCCAGCAGTGAAGTAGGATCAGCAGATACGCAGTATTTT.

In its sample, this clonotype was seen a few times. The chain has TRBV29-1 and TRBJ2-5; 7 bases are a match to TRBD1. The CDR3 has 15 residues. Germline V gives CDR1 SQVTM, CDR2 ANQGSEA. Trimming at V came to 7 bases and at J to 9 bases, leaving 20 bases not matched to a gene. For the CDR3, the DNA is TGCAGCGCCGCTCGATACCGGGACAGCCAATATCCCCAGTACTTC. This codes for CSAARYRDSQYPQYF.

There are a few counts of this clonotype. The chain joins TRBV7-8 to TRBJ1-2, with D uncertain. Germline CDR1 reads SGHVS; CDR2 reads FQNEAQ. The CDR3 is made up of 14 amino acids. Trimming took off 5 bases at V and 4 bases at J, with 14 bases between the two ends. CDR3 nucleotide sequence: TGTGCCAGCAGCCCCCGGACTGCCCGCTATGGCTACACCTTC. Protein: CASSPRTARYGYTF.

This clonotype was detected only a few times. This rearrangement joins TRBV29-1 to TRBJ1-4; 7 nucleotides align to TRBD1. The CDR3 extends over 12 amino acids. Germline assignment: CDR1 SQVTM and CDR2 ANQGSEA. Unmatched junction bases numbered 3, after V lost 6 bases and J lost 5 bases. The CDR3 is CSVQGDNEKLFF. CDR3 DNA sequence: TGCAGCGTCCAGGGGGACAATGAAAAACTGTTTTTT.

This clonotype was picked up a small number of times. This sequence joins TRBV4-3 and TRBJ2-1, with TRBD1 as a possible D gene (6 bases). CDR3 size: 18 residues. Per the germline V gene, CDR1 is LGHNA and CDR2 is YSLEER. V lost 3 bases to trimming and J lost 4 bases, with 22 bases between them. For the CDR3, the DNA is TGCGCCAGCAGCCATACCAAACCGGGACAATCAAGGTACAATGAGCAGTTCTTC. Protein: CASSHTKPGQSRYNEQFF.

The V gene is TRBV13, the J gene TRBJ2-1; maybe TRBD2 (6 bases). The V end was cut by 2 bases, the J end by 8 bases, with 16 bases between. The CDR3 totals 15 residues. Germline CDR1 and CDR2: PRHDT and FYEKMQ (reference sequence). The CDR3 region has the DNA TGTGCCAGCAGCTTAAAGGGACTTTCCGGCTATGAGCAGTTCTTC. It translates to CASSLKGLSGYEQFF.

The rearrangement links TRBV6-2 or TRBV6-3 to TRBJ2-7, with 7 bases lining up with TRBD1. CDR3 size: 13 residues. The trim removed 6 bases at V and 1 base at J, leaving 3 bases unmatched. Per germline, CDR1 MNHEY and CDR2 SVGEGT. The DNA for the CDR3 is TGTGCCAGCAGAAAGACAGGGTCCTACGAGCAGTACTTC. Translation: CASRKTGSYEQYF.

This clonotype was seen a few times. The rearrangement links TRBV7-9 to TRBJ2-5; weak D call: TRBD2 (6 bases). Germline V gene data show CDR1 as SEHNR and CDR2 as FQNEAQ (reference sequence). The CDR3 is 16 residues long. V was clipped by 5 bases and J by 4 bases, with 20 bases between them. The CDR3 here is CASSVRALRGGETQYF. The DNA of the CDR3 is TGTGCCAGCAGCGTACGGGCCTTGCGGGGCGGAGAGACCCAGTACTTC.

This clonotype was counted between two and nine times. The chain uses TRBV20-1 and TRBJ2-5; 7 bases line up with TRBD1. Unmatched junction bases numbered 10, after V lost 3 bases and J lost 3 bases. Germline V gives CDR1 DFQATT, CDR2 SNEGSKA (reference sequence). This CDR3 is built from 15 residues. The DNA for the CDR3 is TGCAGTGCTAGCAGAGGGACAGTGGGGGAAGAGACCCAGTACTTC. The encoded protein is CSASRGTVGEETQYF.

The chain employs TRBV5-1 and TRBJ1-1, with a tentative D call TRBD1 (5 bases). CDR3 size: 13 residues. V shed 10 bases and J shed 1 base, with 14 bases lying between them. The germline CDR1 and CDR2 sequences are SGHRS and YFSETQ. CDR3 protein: CAEWAGTNTEAFF. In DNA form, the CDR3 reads TGCGCCGAGTGGGCAGGGACGAACACTGAAGCTTTCTTT.

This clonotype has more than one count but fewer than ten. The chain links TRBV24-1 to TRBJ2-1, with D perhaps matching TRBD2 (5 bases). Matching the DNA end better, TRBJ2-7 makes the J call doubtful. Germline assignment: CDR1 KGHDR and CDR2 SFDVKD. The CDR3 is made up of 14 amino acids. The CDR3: CATSLAPPSLEQYF. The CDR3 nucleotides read TGTGCCACCAGTCTAGCACCTCCTTCCCTCGAGCAGTACTTC.

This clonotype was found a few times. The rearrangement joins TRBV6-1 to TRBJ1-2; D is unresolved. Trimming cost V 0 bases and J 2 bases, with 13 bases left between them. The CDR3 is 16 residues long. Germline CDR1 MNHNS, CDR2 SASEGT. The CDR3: CASSEALQGSNYGYTF. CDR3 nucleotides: TGTGCCAGCAGTGAAGCGCTTCAAGGCAGCAACTATGGCTACACCTTC.

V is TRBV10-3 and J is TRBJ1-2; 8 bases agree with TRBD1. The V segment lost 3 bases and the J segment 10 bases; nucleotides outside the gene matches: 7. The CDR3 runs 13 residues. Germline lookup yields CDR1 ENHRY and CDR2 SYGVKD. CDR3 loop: CAISDGQGIYYTF. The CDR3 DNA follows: TGTGCCATCAGTGATGGACAGGGAATTTACTACACCTTC.

The CDR3 spells CSATLPGRYNEKLFF. The CDR3 DNA sequence: TGCAGTGCTACCTTGCCGGGACGGTACAATGAAAAACTGTTTTTT. V and J are TRBV20-1 and TRBJ1-4; TRBD1 is a possible D gene (5 bases). The germline gives CDR1 DFQATT, CDR2 SNEGSKA (reference sequence). The CDR3 spans 15 residues. V was pared by 4 bases and J by 5 bases, with 17 bases between.

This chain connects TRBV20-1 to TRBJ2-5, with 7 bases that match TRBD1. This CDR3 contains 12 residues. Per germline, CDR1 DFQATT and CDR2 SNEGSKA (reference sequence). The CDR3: CRIRDSQETQYF. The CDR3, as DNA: TGCAGGATCCGGGACAGCCAAGAGACCCAGTACTTC.

The CDR3 loop is CASSSLPGLAYNEQFF. CDR3 DNA: TGTGCCAGCAGTTCCCTACCGGGACTAGCCTACAATGAGCAGTTCTTC. V is TRBV27 and J is TRBJ2-1; 8 nucleotides align to TRBD2. V gave up 4 bases and J gave up 2 bases; unmatched junction bases: 7. CDR1 and CDR2 from the germline V gene are MNHEY and SMNVEV (reference sequence). CDR3 length: 16 residues.

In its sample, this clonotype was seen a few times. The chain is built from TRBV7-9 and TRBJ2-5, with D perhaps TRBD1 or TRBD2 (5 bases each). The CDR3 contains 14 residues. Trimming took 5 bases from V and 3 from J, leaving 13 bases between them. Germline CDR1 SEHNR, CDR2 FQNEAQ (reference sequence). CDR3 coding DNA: TGTGCCAGCAGCCTCCATGGGGGAGAAGAGACCCAGTACTTC. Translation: CASSLHGGEETQYF.

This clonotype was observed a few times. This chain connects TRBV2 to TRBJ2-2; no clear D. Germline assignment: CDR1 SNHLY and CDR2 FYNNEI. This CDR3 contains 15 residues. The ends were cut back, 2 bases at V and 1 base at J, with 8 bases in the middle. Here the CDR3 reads CASSEQQQNTGELFF. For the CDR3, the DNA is TGTGCCAGCAGTGAACAACAGCAGAACACCGGGGAGCTGTTTTTT.

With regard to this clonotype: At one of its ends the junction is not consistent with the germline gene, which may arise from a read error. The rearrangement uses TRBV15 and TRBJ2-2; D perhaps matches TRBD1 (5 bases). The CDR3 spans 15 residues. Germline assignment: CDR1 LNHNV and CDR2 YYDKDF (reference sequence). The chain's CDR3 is CATSRGTDSTGELFF. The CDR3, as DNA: TGCGCCACCAGCAGAGGAACAGACAGCACCGGGGAGCTGTTTTTT.

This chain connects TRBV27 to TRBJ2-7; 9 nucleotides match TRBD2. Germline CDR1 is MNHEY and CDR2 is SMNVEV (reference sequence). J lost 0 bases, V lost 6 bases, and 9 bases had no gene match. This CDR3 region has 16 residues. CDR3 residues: CASRPGLAGSSYEQYF. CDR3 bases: TGTGCCAGCAGGCCGGGACTAGCCGGGAGCTCCTACGAGCAGTACTTC.

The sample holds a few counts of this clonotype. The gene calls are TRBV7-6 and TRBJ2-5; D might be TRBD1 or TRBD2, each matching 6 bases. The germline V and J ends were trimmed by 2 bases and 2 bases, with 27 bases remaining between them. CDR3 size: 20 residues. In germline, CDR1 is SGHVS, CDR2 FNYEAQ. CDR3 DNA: TGTGCCAGCAGCTTAACCCCGAGGGGGTTTGTCCGGGGGATACAAGAGACCCAGTACTTC. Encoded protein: CASSLTPRGFVRGIQETQYF. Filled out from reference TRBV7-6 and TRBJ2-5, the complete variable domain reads GAGVSQSPRYKVTKRGQDVALRCDPISGHVSLYWYRQALGQGPEFLTYFNYEAQQDKSGLPNDRFSAERPEGSISTLTIQRTEQRDSAMYRCASSLTPRGFVRGIQETQYFGPGTRLLVL.